This record covers a single TCR beta chain. No antigen is known for it. The sample is drawn from a study of shared clonotypes between healthy human individuals. Study summary: Three plates each covered CD4 naive and memory; CD8 naive two, CD8 memory one.

Produced via immunoSEQ multiplex PCR; TCRdb's table is partial and in-frame only. The data contain a few million clones, approximately 93% of them singletons. General observations from the study: In several donors, around 5.5% of naive CD4 clonotypes appeared in common. The study sampled only blood, and tissue repertoires likely differ.

V was trimmed by 5 bases and J by 8 bases, leaving 21 bases between them. The CDR3 has 15 residues. Germline loops: CDR1 LNHDA, CDR2 SQIVND (reference sequence). The chain is built from TRBV19 and TRBJ1-2; D possibly corresponds to TRBD1 (6 bases). The TCR comes from a man between 18 and 29 years old in good health. Some clones in this sample may be carry-over from other donors' samples. Sequenced sample: naive CD4+ T cells from PBMCs. As to subset: CD45RA+ positively selected. In DNA, the CDR3 is TGTGCCAGTAGTTCCCAAGCGGCAGGGACAAGAGGCTACACCTTC. It codes for CASSSQAAGTRGYTF.